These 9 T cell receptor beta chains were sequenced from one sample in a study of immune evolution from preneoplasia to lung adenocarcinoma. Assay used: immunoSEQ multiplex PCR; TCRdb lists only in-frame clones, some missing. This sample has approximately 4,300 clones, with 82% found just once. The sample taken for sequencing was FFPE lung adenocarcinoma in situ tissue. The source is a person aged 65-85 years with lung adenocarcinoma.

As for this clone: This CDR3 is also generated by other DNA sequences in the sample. This CDR3 is CASSQRPGQGADEQFF. CDR3 in DNA: TGCGCCAGCAGCCAACGCCCGGGACAGGGGGCGGATGAGCAGTTCTTC. The V call is TRBV4-1, the J call TRBJ2-1; 12 positions agree with TRBD1. The CDR3 is made up of 16 amino acids. Germline loops: CDR1 MGHRA, CDR2 YSYEKL. The junction had 7 bases not matched to a gene; V was cut back by 2 bases and J by 8 bases.

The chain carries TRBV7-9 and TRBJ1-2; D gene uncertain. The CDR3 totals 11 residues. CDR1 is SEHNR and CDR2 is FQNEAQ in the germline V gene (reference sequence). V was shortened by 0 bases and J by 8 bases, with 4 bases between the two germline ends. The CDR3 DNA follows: TGTGCCAGCAGCTTAGCAGAGGGCTACACCTTC. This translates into CASSLAEGYTF.

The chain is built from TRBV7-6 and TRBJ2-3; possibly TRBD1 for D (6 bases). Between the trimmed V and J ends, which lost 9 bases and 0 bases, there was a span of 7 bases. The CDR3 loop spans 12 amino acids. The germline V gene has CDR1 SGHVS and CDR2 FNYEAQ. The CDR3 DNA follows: TGTGCCAGTGGACAGAGCACAGATACGCAGTATTTT. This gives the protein CASGQSTDTQYF.

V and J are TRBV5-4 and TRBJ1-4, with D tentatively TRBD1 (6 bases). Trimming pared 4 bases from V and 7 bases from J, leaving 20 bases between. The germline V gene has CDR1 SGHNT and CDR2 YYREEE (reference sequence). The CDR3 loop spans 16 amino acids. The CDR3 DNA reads TGTGCCAGCAGCGGGGGGGGCGCAGAACGGGGTGAAAAACTGTTTTTT. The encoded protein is CASSGGGAERGEKLFF.

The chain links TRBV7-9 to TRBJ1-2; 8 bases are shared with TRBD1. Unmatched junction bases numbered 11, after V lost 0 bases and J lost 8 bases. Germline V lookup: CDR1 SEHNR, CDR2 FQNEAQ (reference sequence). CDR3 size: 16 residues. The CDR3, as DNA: TGTGCCAGCAGCTTAGCGCAGTCAGGGGGCAGAGAGGGCTACACCTTC. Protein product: CASSLAQSGGREGYTF.

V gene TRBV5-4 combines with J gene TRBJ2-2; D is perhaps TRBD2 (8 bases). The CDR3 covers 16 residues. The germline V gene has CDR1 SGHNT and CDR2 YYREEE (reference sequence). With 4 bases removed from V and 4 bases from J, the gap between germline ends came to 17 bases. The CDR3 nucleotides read TGTGCCAGCAGCCCAGGGGGACTAGTAGGCACCGGGGAGCTGTTTTTT. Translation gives CASSPGGLVGTGELFF.

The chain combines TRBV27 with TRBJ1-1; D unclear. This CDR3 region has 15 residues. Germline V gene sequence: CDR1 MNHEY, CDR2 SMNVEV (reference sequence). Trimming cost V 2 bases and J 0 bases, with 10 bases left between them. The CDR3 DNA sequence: TGTGCCAGCAGTTTAAAGGGCAGGTTGAACACTGAAGCTTTCTTT. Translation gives CASSLKGRLNTEAFF.

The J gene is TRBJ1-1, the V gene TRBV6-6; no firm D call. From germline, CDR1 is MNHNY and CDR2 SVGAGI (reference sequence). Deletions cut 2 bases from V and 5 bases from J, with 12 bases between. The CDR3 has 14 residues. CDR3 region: CASSYDGWETEAFF. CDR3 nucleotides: TGTGCCAGCAGTTACGACGGCTGGGAGACTGAAGCTTTCTTT.

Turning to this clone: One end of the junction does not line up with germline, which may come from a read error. The CDR3 nucleotides are TGTGCCAGCAGCTGGGGGACAGAGAACACTAAAGCTTTCTTT. Its translation: CASSWGTENTKAFF. The V and J genes are TRBV5-8 and TRBJ1-1; 7 bases fit TRBD1. Germline V gives CDR1 SGHTS, CDR2 YDEGEE. This CDR3 is built from 14 residues.